The rows below give T cell receptor beta chains drawn from one sample of a study of cytomegalovirus exposure and HLA in healthy donors. Generated by immunoSEQ multiplex PCR, the TCRdb table keeps only in-frame clones and is missing some. The sample gives about 170,000 clones, 75% to 90% of which show up once; approximately 4.1% is in the top ten. Sequencing used PBMCs. The receptor set was obtained from a woman aged 50 to 60 in good health and CMV-seropositive. Each CDR3 is given with its conserved first and last residue. Each record gives: V gene, J gene, D gene, CDR3 protein. D genes are given only for firm matches.

TRBV6-5,TRBJ1-1,-,CASSYSSGLGNTEAFF
TRBV18,TRBJ1-1,-,CASSPIPGMNTEAFF
TRBV27,TRBJ2-7,TRBD1,CASSSGTDSYEQYF
TRBV5-1,TRBJ2-1,TRBD2,CASSPGRAGGLFNEQFF
TRBV9,TRBJ2-3,TRBD2,CASSRSGGGTDTQYF
TRBV4-2,TRBJ2-5,-,CASSQGPAAETQYF
TRBV11-3,TRBJ2-3,TRBD2,CASSRGTSGRSDTQYF
TRBV5-1,TRBJ2-1,-,CASSLASSYNEQFF
TRBV11-2,TRBJ2-3,-,CASSRADTQYF
TRBV27,TRBJ2-3,-,CASGGAWGGLTDTQYF
TRBV2,TRBJ1-2,-,CASSEFGSALNYGYTF
TRBV7-2,TRBJ2-5,TRBD1,CASSLAGTEALGPYF
TRBV28,TRBJ1-4,TRBD1,CASRDRGTTNEKLFF
TRBV7-9,TRBJ2-1,-,CASRQSWSLQNNEQFF
TRBV5-8,TRBJ2-7,-,CASSFVYEQYF
TRBV13,TRBJ2-2,TRBD2,CASSRTSGGADTGELFF
TRBV28,TRBJ2-7,TRBD1,CASREQGAANEQYF
TRBV7-9,TRBJ1-4,-,CASSLTGQLNEKLFF
TRBV30,TRBJ1-2,-,CAWTQGGYGYTF
TRBV7-7,TRBJ2-2,TRBD1,CASSLEKSGGYDTGELFF
TRBV18,TRBJ1-3,TRBD1,CASSPSGTGQVSGNTIYF
TRBV7-8,TRBJ1-1,-,CASRANWAGSEVRNTEAFF
TRBV7-3,TRBJ2-2,TRBD2,CASSATGTSRTGELFF
TRBV5-4,TRBJ2-5,TRBD2,CASSPETSEVLETQYF
TRBV7-2,TRBJ1-1,-,CASSLARAAFF
TRBV5-8,TRBJ2-7,-,CASSSKTAGTYEQYF
TRBV30,TRBJ2-7,-,CAWSFRVSYEQYF
TRBV18,TRBJ2-5,-,CASSPGPTPQETQYF
TRBV28,TRBJ2-1,TRBD1,CASSRDRGLFHEQFF
TRBV27,TRBJ1-2,-,CASSLFSGGGSYGYTF
TRBV4-2,TRBJ1-5,-,CASSRTGQPQHF
TRBV27,TRBJ2-5,-,CASRRPGSETQYF
TRBV7-6,-,-,CASSRGGQRSYEQYF
TRBV5-1,TRBJ2-5,TRBD2,CASSRSGSSRETQYF
TRBV4-2,TRBJ2-1,-,CASSPSYREGGGNEQFF
TRBV6-5,TRBJ2-7,-,CASRPGDRRGHEQYF
TRBV7-9,TRBJ1-1,-,CASSLVRDEAFF
TRBV6-4,TRBJ2-1,TRBD2,CASSDSGSGNYNEQFF
TRBV4-1,TRBJ1-4,TRBD1,CASSDSTGTGVWEKLFF
TRBV5-1,TRBJ2-3,TRBD2,CASSLGPGGDVDTQYF
TRBV4-3,TRBJ1-1,-,CASSPVAQNTEAFF
TRBV6-5,TRBJ1-2,TRBD1,CASSYHGTGVNYGYTF
TRBV7-7,TRBJ2-3,TRBD2,CASSPSPSGGAGFTDTQYF
TRBV29-1,TRBJ1-1,-,CSPTGPGGEAFF
TRBV5-6,TRBJ2-5,TRBD1,CASSPTGQGVWTQYF
TRBV7-2,TRBJ2-7,-,CASSLDPGSYEQYF
TRBV6-5,TRBJ2-2,-,CASSSGVGGELFF